This T cell receptor beta chain is from a study of T cell repertoires in aging, cancer and after chemotherapy. At the level of the study: Paired samples before and after chemotherapy came from chronic lymphocytic leukemia patients on fludarabine- or bendamustine-based regimens. Study results and limitations: Untreated cancer patients had significantly lower blood TCR diversity than age-matched healthy donors. In cancer patients, declining TCR diversity with age involved lost richness and lost evenness. The repertoire data cannot show anything about immunological memory following chemotherapy.

Germline CDR1 LNHDA, CDR2 SQIVND (reference sequence). The CDR3 has 15 residues. To note about this clonotype: Its antigen is still unknown. A much larger clone is a single base away; this may be a read error.

The template was genomic DNA from peripheral blood, not RNA. TRB rearrangements spanning V, D and J were amplified using mixed TRB-A/B primers. One entry per CDR3 protein, called by TCRdb with MiXCR from the multiplex PCR reads. The data show 6,500 to 8,000 distinct CDR3 sequences, approximately 30% seen once. The specimen was blood. This rearrangement joins TRBV19 to TRBJ2-4; 7 bases are a match to TRBD2. The origin of this receptor is a human donor with a blood cancer. The CDR3 loop is CASGMGGVAKNIQYF. The DNA for the CDR3 is TGTGCCAGTGGTATGGGAGGGGTAGCCAAAAACATTCAGTACTTC.